This record looks at one T cell receptor beta chain sequence and its context. Its target is unknown. This sample is drawn from a study of CD8 T cells in Susac syndrome. Broader study findings: It was in TEMRA cells and active patients that Susac CD8+ clonal expansion peaked.

With random hexamers, 0.5 to 1 ug RNA was reverse transcribed. TCRdb recomputed calls from the immunoSEQ multiplex PCR reads with MiXCR, one row per CDR3 protein. The sample contains approximately 54,000 distinct CDR3 sequences, roughly 94% of which appear only once. Sequenced: CD8+ T cells from PBMCs. The TCR was taken from a human donor with Susac syndrome.

CDR3 in amino acids: CASSTGLGSPLHF. The CDR3 coding sequence is TGTGCCAGCAGTACAGGGTTGGGTTCACCCCTCCACTTT. V is TRBV25-1 and J is TRBJ1-6, with D possibly being TRBD1 (6 bases). Germline CDR1 MGHDK, CDR2 SYGVNS. Trimming removed 5 bases from V and 9 bases from J, with 11 bases in between. The CDR3 covers 13 residues.